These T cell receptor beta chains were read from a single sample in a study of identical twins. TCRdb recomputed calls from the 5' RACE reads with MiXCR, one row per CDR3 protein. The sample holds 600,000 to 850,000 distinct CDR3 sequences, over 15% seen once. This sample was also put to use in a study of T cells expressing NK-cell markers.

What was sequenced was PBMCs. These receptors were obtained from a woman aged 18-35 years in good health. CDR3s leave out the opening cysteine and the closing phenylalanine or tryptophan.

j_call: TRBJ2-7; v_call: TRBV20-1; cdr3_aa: SATIDRAEQY
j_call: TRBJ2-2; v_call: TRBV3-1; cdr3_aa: ASSRNSGIGELF
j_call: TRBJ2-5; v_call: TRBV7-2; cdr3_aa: ASSLVNRGSETQY
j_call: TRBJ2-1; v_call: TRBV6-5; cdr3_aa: ASSYGLLPREQF
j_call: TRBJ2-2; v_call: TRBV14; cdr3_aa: AGSQRRTGELF
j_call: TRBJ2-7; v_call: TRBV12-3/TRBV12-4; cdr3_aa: ASSPPGRSSYEQY
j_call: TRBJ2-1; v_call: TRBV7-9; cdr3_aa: ASSLSAGGPNEQF
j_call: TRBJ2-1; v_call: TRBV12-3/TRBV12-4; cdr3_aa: AIRNGSSSYNEQF
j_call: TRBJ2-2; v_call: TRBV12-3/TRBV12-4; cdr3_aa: ASSLGQGGAGELF
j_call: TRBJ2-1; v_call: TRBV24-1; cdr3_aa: ATSARERYEQF
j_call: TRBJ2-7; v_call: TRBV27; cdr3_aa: ASSRQGTIHEQY
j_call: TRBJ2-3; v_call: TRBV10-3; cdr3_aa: AISERDSGTDTQY
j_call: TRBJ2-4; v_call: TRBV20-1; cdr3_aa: SATSGLTTKNIQY
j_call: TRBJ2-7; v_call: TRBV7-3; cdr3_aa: ASSLNRGSYEQY
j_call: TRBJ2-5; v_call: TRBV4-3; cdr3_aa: ASSQGPGRVKETQY
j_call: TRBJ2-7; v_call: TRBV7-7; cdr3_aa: ASSGGLARLPSYEQY
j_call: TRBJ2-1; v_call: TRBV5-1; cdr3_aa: ASSLQGINEQF
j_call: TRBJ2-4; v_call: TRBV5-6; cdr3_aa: ASTLRGGTAKNIQY
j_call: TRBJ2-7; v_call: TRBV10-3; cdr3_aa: AISNQGYEQY
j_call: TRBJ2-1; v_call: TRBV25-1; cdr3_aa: ASGQAYNEQF
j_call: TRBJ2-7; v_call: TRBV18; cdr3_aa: ASSVDNIRSYEQY
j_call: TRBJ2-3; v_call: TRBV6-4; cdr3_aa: ASSPGTSPTDTQY
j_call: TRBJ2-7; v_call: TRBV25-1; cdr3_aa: ASSGEGTGQTVAYEQY
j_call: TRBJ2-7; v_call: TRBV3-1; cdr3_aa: ASSMSIGYHEQY
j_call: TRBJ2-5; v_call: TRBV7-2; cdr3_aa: ASSFAQGTGTQY
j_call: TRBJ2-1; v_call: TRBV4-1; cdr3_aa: ASSPFRTGESSEQF
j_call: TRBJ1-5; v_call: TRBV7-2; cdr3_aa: ASSLAQGYQPQH
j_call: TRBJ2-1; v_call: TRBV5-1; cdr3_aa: ASSLESGSIYEQF
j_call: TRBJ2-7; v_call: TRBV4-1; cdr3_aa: ARSSRDVAYEQY
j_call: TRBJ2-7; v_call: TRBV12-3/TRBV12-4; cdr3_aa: ASSLFAGGPYEQY
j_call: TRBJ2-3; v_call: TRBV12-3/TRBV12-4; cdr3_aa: ASRRWGTDTQY
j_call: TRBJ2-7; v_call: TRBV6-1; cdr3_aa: ASSLPTSPSSYEQY
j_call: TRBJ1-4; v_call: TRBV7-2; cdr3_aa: ASSSKTGYGEKLF
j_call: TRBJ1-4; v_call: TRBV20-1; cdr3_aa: SARDLQGGEKLF
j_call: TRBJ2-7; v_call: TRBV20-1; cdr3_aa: SASDGGLGVFYEQY
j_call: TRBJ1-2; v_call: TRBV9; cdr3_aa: ASSVDHRGYGYT
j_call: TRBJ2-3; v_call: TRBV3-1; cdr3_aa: ASSLGDHTSTDTQY
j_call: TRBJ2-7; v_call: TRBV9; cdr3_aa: ASSVAPAPTYEQY
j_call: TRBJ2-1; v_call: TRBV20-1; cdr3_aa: SASYGLAVNEQF
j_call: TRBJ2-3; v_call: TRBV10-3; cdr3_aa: AISEPTSTDTQY
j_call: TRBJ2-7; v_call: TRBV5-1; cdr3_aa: ASSLSTATYEQY
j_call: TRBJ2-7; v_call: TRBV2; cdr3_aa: ASRLGRDYEQY
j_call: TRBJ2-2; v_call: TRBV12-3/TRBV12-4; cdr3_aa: ASSLPPNTGELF
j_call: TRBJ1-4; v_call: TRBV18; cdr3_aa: ASSPPPWEATNEKLF
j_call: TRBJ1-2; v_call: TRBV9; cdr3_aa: ASSPQVGGSYYGYT